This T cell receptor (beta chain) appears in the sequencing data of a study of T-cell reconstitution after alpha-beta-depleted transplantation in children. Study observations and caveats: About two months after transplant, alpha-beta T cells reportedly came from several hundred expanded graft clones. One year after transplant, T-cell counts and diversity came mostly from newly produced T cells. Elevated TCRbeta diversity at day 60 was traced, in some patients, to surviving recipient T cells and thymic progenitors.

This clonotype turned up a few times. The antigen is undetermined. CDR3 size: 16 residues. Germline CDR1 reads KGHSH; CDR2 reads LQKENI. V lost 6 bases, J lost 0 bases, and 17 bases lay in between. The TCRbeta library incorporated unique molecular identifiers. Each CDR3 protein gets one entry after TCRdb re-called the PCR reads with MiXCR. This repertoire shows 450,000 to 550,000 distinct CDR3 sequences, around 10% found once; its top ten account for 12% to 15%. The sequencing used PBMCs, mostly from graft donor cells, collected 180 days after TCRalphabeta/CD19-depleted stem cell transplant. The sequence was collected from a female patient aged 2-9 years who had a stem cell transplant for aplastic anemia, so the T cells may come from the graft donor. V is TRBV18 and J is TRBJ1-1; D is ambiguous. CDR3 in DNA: TGTGCCAGCTCCCGGCGCCGGGTAGGGATGAACACTGAAGCTTTCTTT. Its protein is CASSRRRVGMNTEAFF.